The TCR beta chain described here comes from a study of T cells after yellow fever vaccination. Study results and limitations: A small proportion of clonotypes was detected in both the CD4 and CD8 compartments. A weaker but faster secondary response was observed, peaking on day 5 versus 15. From the bulk population, abundant clonotypes could contaminate and appear within FACS-sorted repertoires.

Trimming at V came to 2 bases and at J to 8 bases, leaving 4 bases not matched to a gene. Germline lookup yields CDR1 SGHVS and CDR2 FNYEAQ. The CDR3 is made up of 15 amino acids. This clonotype was detected only a few times. Its antigen is currently unknown. TCRdb ran MiXCR on the 5' RACE reads and lists one entry per CDR3 protein. The table has 300,000 to 400,000 distinct CDR3 sequences, around 6.5% seen once; the top ten hold about 15%. The chain has TRBV7-6 and TRBJ2-1; 12 positions match TRBD2. The sequence was obtained from a man aged 30-40 years who received the YFV17D yellow fever vaccine. The sequencing used PBMCs, collected 5 days after the yellow fever booster vaccination. The CDR3 nucleotides read TGTGCCAGCAGCTTATCTAGCGGGAGGGTATATGAGCAGTTCTTC. It is translated as CASSLSSGRVYEQFF.